Listed here are 4 T cell receptor beta chains from one sample, sequenced in a study of blood T cell repertoires in COVID-19 (dated by TCRdb to 2018 to 2020). The method was the immunoSEQ multiplex PCR assay. As stored in TCRdb, this immuneACCESS dataset retains in-frame rearrangements with V and J assigned. A fraction of the clones does not appear; measured against another copy, unresolved V genes explain less than half of the discrepancy, and the remainder lacks a known reason. This sample is represented by about 68,000 clones; 89% of them were singletons. The ten largest clones represent around 8.7% of the sample. Sequencing was carried out using peripheral blood. These receptors were taken from a man in his fifties or sixties with active COVID-19.

The chain has TRBV7-8 and TRBJ2-1; TRBD2 matches 7 bases. The V segment lost 5 bases and the J segment 6 bases; nucleotides outside the gene matches: 13. CDR3 length: 16 residues. The germline CDR1 and CDR2 sequences are SGHVS and FQNEAQ. This CDR3 is CASSPRGGKGSNEQFF. The CDR3 bases are TGTGCCAGCAGCCCCCGCGGGGGAAAGGGCTCCAATGAGCAGTTCTTC.

The V gene is TRBV14, the J gene TRBJ2-1; D is unresolved. Per the germline V gene, CDR1 is SGHDN and CDR2 is FVKESK. V shed 4 bases and J shed 3 bases, with 10 bases lying between them. The CDR3 totals 14 residues. The CDR3 here is CASSPQGVYNEQFF. CDR3 nucleotides: TGTGCCAGCAGCCCCCAAGGAGTCTACAATGAGCAGTTCTTC.

V gene TRBV5-6 combines with J gene TRBJ2-3; 9 nucleotides match TRBD1. Trimming cost V 4 bases and J 2 bases; bases outside gene matches: 11. Germline V gives CDR1 SGHDT, CDR2 YYEEEE. The CDR3 extends over 17 amino acids. CDR3 DNA: TGTGCCAGCAGCAGGGTTAACGGGACAGGGAACACAGATACGCAGTATTTT. This translates into CASSRVNGTGNTDTQYF.

This rearrangement joins TRBV7-2 to TRBJ2-5, with 10 bases identical to TRBD2. Germline assignment: CDR1 SGHTA and CDR2 FQGNSA. The CDR3 runs 14 residues. V was pared by 1 base and J by 4 bases, with 0 bases of the junction left unmatched. The CDR3 is CASSLGTSGETQYF. In DNA, the CDR3 is TGTGCCAGCAGCTTAGGGACTAGCGGAGAGACCCAGTACTTC.